These 24 T cell receptor beta chains came from one sample sequenced in a study of vaccination effects on CD4 cells after COVID-19. Cultured cells yielded isolated CD4+ T cells after approximately nine days. Two-dose vaccination with either BNT162b2 or mRNA-1273 was given to the participants. Measured with immunoSEQ multiplex PCR; TCRdb has only the in-frame clones, and not every one. The table lists fewer than 55,000 clones, roughly 72% of them singletons. These receptors' antigens are unknown. The sample consisted of CD4+ T cells from PBMCs cultured without peptide, taken after COVID-19 vaccination. These receptors were collected from a human donor who received a COVID-19 vaccine.

This clone was counted a few times. CDR3 coding DNA: TGCAGTGCTAGTGTCGGGACTAGGGGTCGGTACACCGGGGAGCTGTTTTTT. Its protein product is CSASVGTRGRYTGELFF. The genes are TRBV20-1 and TRBJ2-2; the match to TRBD2 covers 8 bases. The CDR3 is 17 amino acids. CDR1 and CDR2 (germline): DFQATT, SNEGSKA (reference sequence). With V trimmed by 3 bases and J by 3 bases, 12 bases remained unmatched.

The chain uses TRBV10-3 and TRBJ1-5; D is undetermined. CDR1 and CDR2 from the germline V gene are ENHRY and SYGVKD. Trimming took 6 bases from V and 1 from J, leaving 10 bases between them. The length of the CDR3 is 14 residues. CDR3 sequence: CAIRLMGSNQPQHF. In DNA, the CDR3 is TGTGCCATCAGGCTAATGGGAAGCAATCAGCCCCAGCATTTT.

The V call is TRBV6-1, the J call TRBJ1-4; the D gene is possibly TRBD1 (5 bases). V was clipped by 2 bases and J by 7 bases, with 11 bases between them. CDR3 length: 14 amino acids. The germline V gene has CDR1 MNHNS and CDR2 SASEGT. CDR3 coding DNA: TGTGCCAGCAGTGAACGCAGGGATGGTGAAAAACTGTTTTTT. Translation gives CASSERRDGEKLFF.

This chain joins TRBV6-1 and TRBJ1-5; possibly TRBD1 for D (5 bases). This CDR3 spans 16 amino acids. V lost 4 bases to trimming and J lost 0 bases, with 13 bases between them. Germline CDR1 and CDR2: MNHNS and SASEGT. The CDR3 spells CASSAPAGYSNQPQHF. The CDR3 DNA follows: TGTGCCAGCAGTGCGCCTGCAGGGTATAGCAATCAGCCCCAGCATTTT.

This clone was found once. This chain joins TRBV3-1 (or the pseudogene TRBV3-2) and TRBJ2-5; 11 nucleotides line up with TRBD2. The trim removed 0 bases at V and 2 bases at J, leaving 5 bases unmatched. Per the germline V gene, CDR1 is LGHDT and CDR2 is YNNKEL (reference sequence). The CDR3 is 17 residues long. CDR3 in DNA: TGTGCCAGCAGCCAAGAGAGACTAGCGGGGTTACAAGAGACCCAGTACTTC. The encoded protein is CASSQERLAGLQETQYF.

The chain recombines TRBV7-6 with TRBJ1-5; possibly TRBD1 for D (6 bases). The CDR3 has 16 residues. From germline, CDR1 is SGHVS and CDR2 FNYEAQ. The V gene lost 5 bases and the J gene lost 7 bases, with 21 bases spanning the gap. The CDR3 sequence is CASSPLGGAKGQPQHF. The CDR3 DNA reads TGTGCCAGCAGCCCGTTGGGGGGGGCGAAGGGACAGCCCCAGCATTTT.

The chain links TRBV10-2 to TRBJ2-2; 11 bases agree with TRBD2. V gave up 3 bases and J gave up 3 bases; unmatched junction bases: 3. CDR3 length: 16 amino acids. The germline V gene has CDR1 WSHSY and CDR2 SAAADI. The CDR3 DNA follows: TGCGCCAGCAGTGACCTAGCGGGGGGAGACACCGGGGAGCTGTTTTTT. Its protein is CASSDLAGGDTGELFF.

The DNA for the CDR3 is TGTGCCAGCTCACCAAACTTTGGGAACACTGAAGCTTTCTTT. It specifies CASSPNFGNTEAFF. The V gene is TRBV18, the J gene TRBJ1-1; D unclear. CDR3 length: 14 amino acids. Trimming took 2 bases from V and 1 from J, leaving 8 bases between them. Germline V gene sequence: CDR1 KGHSH, CDR2 LQKENI.

The gene calls are TRBV5-4 and TRBJ1-5; maybe TRBD1 (5 bases). The CDR3 length is 15 residues. Germline-derived CDR1 and CDR2 are SGHNT and YYREEE (reference sequence). Trimming left V 1 base short and J 1 base short, with 9 bases between. CDR3 nucleotide sequence: TGTGCCAGCAGCTTGCAGGGAACGAGCAATCAGCCCCAGCATTTT. Protein product: CASSLQGTSNQPQHF.

The CDR3 loop reads CASSQVAVVTPANEQFF. CDR3 sequence (DNA): TGTGCCAGCAGCCAAGTAGCTGTCGTAACTCCAGCCAATGAGCAGTTCTTC. This chain connects TRBV14 to TRBJ2-1, with no clear D. This CDR3 is 17 amino acids long. V lost 1 base to trimming and J lost 6 bases, with 19 bases between them. The germline V gene encodes CDR1 SGHDN and CDR2 FVKESK. The whole variable domain, filled in from reference TRBV14 and TRBJ2-1, reads EAGVTQFPSHSVIEKGQTVTLRCDPISGHDNLYWYRRVMGKEIKFLLHFVKESKQDESGMPNNRFLAERTGGTYSTLKVQPAELEDSGVYFCASSQVAVVTPANEQFFGPGTRLTVL.

The chain carries TRBV30 and TRBJ1-5; D unresolved. The CDR3 spans 14 residues. Looked up from germline, CDR1 is GTSNPN and CDR2 is SVGIG (reference sequence). V dropped 5 bases and J dropped 3 bases, with 14 bases sitting between them. The CDR3 loop is CAWGAGGFNQPQHF. The CDR3 DNA reads as TGTGCCTGGGGTGCAGGCGGGTTCAATCAGCCCCAGCATTTT.

The V call is TRBV7-9, the J call TRBJ2-7, with D perhaps being TRBD1 or TRBD2 (5 bases each). This CDR3 contains 15 residues. Germline assignment: CDR1 SEHNR and CDR2 FQNEAQ (reference sequence). Trimming took off 5 bases at V and 4 bases at J, with 18 bases between the two ends. CDR3 loop: CASSPRSRGGYEQYF. CDR3 coding DNA: TGTGCCAGCAGCCCCCGGTCGAGGGGCGGGTACGAGCAGTACTTC. The full variable domain, with the rest looked up from reference TRBV7-9 and TRBJ2-7, is DTGVSQNPRHKITKRGQNVTFRCDPISEHNRLYWYRQTLGQGPEFLTYFQNEAQLEKSRLLSDRFSAERPKGSFSTLEIQRTEQGDSAMYLCASSPRSRGGYEQYFGPGTRLTVT.

The chain couples TRBV6-5 to TRBJ2-4; tentatively, D is TRBD1 (6 bases). The CDR3 runs 16 residues. CDR1 is MNHEY, CDR2 SVGAGI, per germline. The V end was cut by 6 bases, the J end by 0 bases, with 15 bases between. As DNA, the CDR3 is TGTGCCAGCAGCTACGGACAGTCCGTAGCCAAAAACATTCAGTACTTC. Its protein product is CASSYGQSVAKNIQYF.

This CDR3 reads CSVVKGADTEAFF. CDR3 sequence (DNA): TGCAGCGTTGTCAAGGGGGCGGACACTGAAGCTTTCTTT. The J gene is TRBJ1-1, the V gene TRBV29-1; 7 bases are shared with TRBD1. CDR1 SQVTM and CDR2 ANQGSEA come from the germline V gene. J gave up 3 bases and V 4 bases, and 5 bases lay outside the gene matches. The CDR3 consists of 13 residues.

The chain carries TRBV24-1 and TRBJ2-1, with D maybe TRBD1 (6 bases). V lost 2 bases and J 2 bases, leaving 12 bases between the germline ends. Germline V gene lookup returns CDR1 KGHDR and CDR2 SFDVKD. This CDR3 is 16 amino acids long. CDR3 sequence (DNA): TGTGCCACCAGTGATTCCGGCAGGGGAACCTACAATGAGCAGTTCTTC. Amino acids: CATSDSGRGTYNEQFF.

The genes are TRBV18 and TRBJ1-3, with TRBD1 identical over 8 bases. V lost 1 base to trimming and J lost 0 bases; unmatched junction nucleotides: 8. The CDR3 has 18 amino acids. Germline lookup yields CDR1 KGHSH and CDR2 LQKENI. The CDR3 region is CASSPRGTGPLSGNTIYF. CDR3 DNA sequence: TGTGCCAGCTCACCACGAGGGACAGGCCCACTCTCTGGAAACACCATATATTTT.

The rearrangement links TRBV5-6 to TRBJ2-1; possibly TRBD1 or TRBD2 for D (6 bases each). Germline V CDR1 and CDR2: SGHDT, YYEEEE. The V and J ends lost 4 bases and 2 bases respectively, with 16 bases between them. The CDR3 is 16 amino acids. The CDR3: CASSPGGGGAYNEQFF. The CDR3 DNA follows: TGTGCCAGCAGCCCGGGTGGGGGCGGGGCCTACAATGAGCAGTTCTTC.

The gene calls are TRBV7-9 and TRBJ1-2; possibly TRBD1 for D (6 bases). V was pared by 2 bases and J by 3 bases, with 16 bases between. The V gene's germline CDR1 is SEHNR and CDR2 FQNEAQ (reference sequence). This CDR3 has 16 amino acids. Here the CDR3 DNA reads TGTGCCAGCAGCTTAAGGGGGGGGTCCTCTCACTATGGCTACACCTTC. Translated, it gives CASSLRGGSSHYGYTF.

The chain couples TRBV5-5 to TRBJ2-7, with D possibly being TRBD1 or TRBD2 (7 bases each). The CDR3 contains 14 residues. With 4 bases removed from V and 6 bases from J, the gap between germline ends came to 17 bases. Germline V gene data show CDR1 as SGHKS and CDR2 as YYEKEE (reference sequence). CDR3 in DNA: TGTGCCAGCAGCCCATCGACAGGGAGGGGCGAGCAGTACTTC. As protein: CASSPSTGRGEQYF.

This clone came up a few times. The V gene is TRBV10-3, the J gene TRBJ1-1; D possibly corresponds to TRBD1 (5 bases). CDR1 is ENHRY and CDR2 is SYGVKD in the germline V gene. The CDR3 sequence is 17 residues long. V lost 10 bases and J lost 0, with 24 bases in between. The CDR3 DNA sequence: TGTGCCACCATTCGCTTGGGACGGAGGATAATGAACACTGAAGCTTTCTTT. The encoded protein is CATIRLGRRIMNTEAFF.

This chain connects TRBV21-1 to TRBJ1-1. TRBV21-1 is reported as a pseudogene. The length of the CDR3 is 12 residues. The CDR3 here is CASKGGRDEAFF. The CDR3 coding sequence is TGTGCCAGCAAGGGGGGGAGGGATGAAGCTTTCTTT.

This clone counts as medium-sized (0.01 to 0.1%). The chain recombines TRBV2 with TRBJ2-2, with D perhaps matching TRBD2 (5 bases). The CDR3 runs to 15 residues. Trimming took off 5 bases at V and 7 bases at J, with 17 bases between the two ends. CDR1 and CDR2 from the germline V gene are SNHLY and FYNNEI. CDR3 loop: CASSLGSTGNGELFF. The DNA for the CDR3 is TGTGCCAGCAGTTTGGGCTCCACGGGGAACGGGGAGCTGTTTTTT.

The rearrangement joins TRBV24-1 to TRBJ1-5; no definite D call. Germline-derived CDR1 and CDR2 are KGHDR and SFDVKD. The germline V and J ends were trimmed by 2 bases and 0 bases, with 10 bases remaining between them. The CDR3 is made up of 16 amino acids. CDR3 coding DNA: TGTGCCACCAGTGATTCCACAGCCCCTAGCAATCAGCCCCAGCATTTT. It yields the protein CATSDSTAPSNQPQHF.

The chain combines TRBV19 with TRBJ1-1; no firm D call. The ends were cut back, 3 bases at V and 1 base at J, with 6 bases in the middle. The germline V gene encodes CDR1 LNHDA and CDR2 SQIVND (reference sequence). The CDR3 is made up of 13 amino acids. Written as DNA, the CDR3 is TGTGCCAGTAGTATCGAGGAGAACACTGAAGCTTTCTTT. Its translation is CASSIEENTEAFF.